The entry below describes one T cell receptor (beta chain). This clone has at least ten counts. Which antigen it targets is not known. One end of the junction fails to match germline, which may point to a read error. The sample carries other DNA sequences with the same CDR3. This sample is part of a study of blood T cell repertoires in COVID-19 (dated by TCRdb to about 2020). Study-level background: Collaborator samples came from the United States, Italy and Spain and covered acute and convalescent phases of COVID-19. The material from the prospective study consisted of cDNA or gDNA derived from T cells, B-cell-depleted T cells, or PBMCs. The dataset comprised deeply sampled blood TCRbeta repertoires from subjects exposed to, actively infected with, or recovered from COVID-19. The repertoires were released in a freely available public database meant as a resource for research on the immune response to SARS-CoV-2. Samples were obtained from the ongoing ImmuneRACE study (first 160 participants) and from about 1,300 subjects provided by 6 global collaborators. Nearly every sample came with metadata listing a de-identified subject ID, COVID-19 status, age in years and sex. Where available, HLA class I and class II types were taken from metadata supplied by the sample provider and were not determined by assay-based typing.

The collaborating institutions used their own protocols to collect whole blood in K2EDTA tubes. For TCRbeta analysis, collaborator samples were shipped as frozen whole blood, as isolated PBMCs, or as DNA extracted from either sample type. The CDR3 numbers 15 residues from cysteine through phenylalanine. Only the CDR3 part of the read is kept: 45 bases, read in frame from the first base. From a lookup of the germline V gene, CDR1 and CDR2 are LGHNA and YSLEER. The full study reports these points: The quantity of clinical and demographic metadata differed by source and by participant and was supplied without curation.

TCRbeta CDR3 regions were amplified from genomic DNA by means of the immunoSEQ Assay, a bias-controlled multiplex PCR. From the authors' description of their analysis: The number of nucleated cells in each sample was estimated from the amplification of reference gene primers within the assay. To quantify the absolute abundance of each unique TCRbeta CDR3 rearrangement, sequence reads were collapsed and filtered. For each sample, productive Simpson clonality was calculated by taking the square root of Simpson's diversity index across productive rearrangements. The table comes from immuneACCESS by way of TCRdb, which keeps in-frame sequences with V and J called. Part of the clones is missing from these tables; in studies checked, under half for an unresolved V gene and the rest for unknown reasons. V and J calls and clone size follow that table, whereas D and trimming were derived from the DNA. The sample table holds about 140,000 clones, of which around 73% were seen once. The ten largest clones capture roughly 9% of the sample.

The chain is made from TRBV4-3 and TRBJ1-5, with the D gene not confidently named. The sequence came from a woman aged 50 to 60 with active or convalescent COVID-19. Sequencing was carried out using peripheral blood. This receptor has the CDR3 CASSQDRESSQPQHF. The nucleotide sequence is TGCGCCAGCAGCCAAGATAGGGAGAGCAGTCAGCCCCAGCATTTT.